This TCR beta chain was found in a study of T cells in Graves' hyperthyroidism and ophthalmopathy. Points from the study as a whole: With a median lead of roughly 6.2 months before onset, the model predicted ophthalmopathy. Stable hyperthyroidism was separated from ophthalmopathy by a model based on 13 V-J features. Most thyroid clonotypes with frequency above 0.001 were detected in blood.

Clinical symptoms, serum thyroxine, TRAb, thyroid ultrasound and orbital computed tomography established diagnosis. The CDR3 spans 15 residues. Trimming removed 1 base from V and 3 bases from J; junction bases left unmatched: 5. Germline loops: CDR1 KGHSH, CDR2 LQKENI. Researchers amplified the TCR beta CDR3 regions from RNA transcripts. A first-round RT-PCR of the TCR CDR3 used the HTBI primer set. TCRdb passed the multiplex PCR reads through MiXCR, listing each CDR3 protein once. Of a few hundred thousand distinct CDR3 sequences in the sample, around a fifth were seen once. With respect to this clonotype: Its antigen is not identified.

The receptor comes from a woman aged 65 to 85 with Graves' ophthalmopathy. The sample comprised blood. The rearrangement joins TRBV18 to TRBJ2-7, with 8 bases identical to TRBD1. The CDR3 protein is CASSPRPGQDYEQYF. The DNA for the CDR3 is TGTGCCAGCTCACCACGTCCGGGACAGGACTACGAGCAGTACTTC.